The 22 T cell receptor beta chains below all came from one sample that was sequenced in a study of T cell repertoires in cytomegalovirus infection. MiXCR was run by TCRdb on the reads, yielding one entry per CDR3 protein. Counted here are approximately 990,000 distinct CDR3 sequences, roughly a third occurring once; the ten biggest clones make up 13%. These receptors have no known antigen. Source: cultured CD8+ T cells from PBMCs, taken from culture after CMV antigen stimulation. These receptors originate from a human donor in good health (CMV status not recorded). Some clones in this sample may be carry-over from other donors' samples.

J is TRBJ1-6 and V is TRBV28; no clear D gene. The CDR3 sequence is 14 residues long. Germline V gene sequence: CDR1 MDHEN, CDR2 SYDVKM. The V gene lost 7 bases and the J gene lost 10 bases, with 17 bases spanning the gap. The CDR3 DNA reads as TGTGCCAGCACCTTTGGGCAAGTTGGCTCACCCCTCCACTTT. This gives the protein CASTFGQVGSPLHF.

V gene TRBV6-5 combines with J gene TRBJ1-1, with D hard to call. The V gene lost 0 bases and the J gene lost 8 bases, with 10 bases spanning the gap. This CDR3 is built from 13 residues. Germline loops: CDR1 MNHEY, CDR2 SVGAGI. CDR3 residues: CASSYSDDYEAFF. CDR3 nucleotide sequence: TGTGCCAGCAGTTACTCGGACGATTACGAAGCTTTCTTT.

The chain combines TRBV6-6 with TRBJ2-1; 9 bases match TRBD2. Trimming cost V 2 bases and J 6 bases; bases outside gene matches: 11. This CDR3 is built from 17 residues. CDR1 and CDR2 (germline): MNHNY, SVGAGI (reference sequence). CDR3 sequence reads: CASSYPQPSGASNEQFF. CDR3 DNA: TGTGCCAGCAGTTACCCCCAGCCTAGCGGGGCCTCCAATGAGCAGTTCTTC.

The J gene is TRBJ1-6, the V gene TRBV28; 9 nucleotides match TRBD1. V shed 2 bases, J shed 15 bases, and the junction held 11 bases outside the gene matches. This CDR3 is 15 amino acids long. Looked up from germline, CDR1 is MDHEN and CDR2 is SYDVKM. Here the CDR3 DNA reads TGTGCCAGCAGTTTACGTCGGACAGGGGACGGGGGCCTCCACTTT. This gives the protein CASSLRRTGDGGLHF.

This chain links TRBV7-6 with TRBJ1-2; 7 bases map to TRBD1. The germline CDR1 and CDR2 sequences are SGHVS and FNYEAQ. The junction had 6 bases not matched to a gene; V was cut back by 5 bases and J by 6 bases. The CDR3 has 13 amino acids. CDR3 amino acids: CASSPSRGDGYTF. Written as DNA, the CDR3 is TGTGCCAGCAGCCCGTCCAGGGGGGATGGCTACACCTTC.

A note on this clonotype: A much larger clone is a single base away; this may be a read error. The chain couples TRBV27 to TRBJ2-7, with TRBD1 matching over 8 bases. This CDR3 spans 13 amino acids. Per the germline V gene, CDR1 is MNHEY and CDR2 is SMNVEV (reference sequence). J was trimmed by 3 bases and V by 6 bases; bases with no gene match: 4. In DNA form, the CDR3 reads TGTGCCAGCAGCCGGGGACAGGACTACGAGCAGTACGTC. This encodes CASSRGQDYEQYV.

The chain employs TRBV20-1 and TRBJ1-2; tentatively, D is TRBD1 (6 bases). Germline CDR1 DFQATT, CDR2 SNEGSKA (reference sequence). The CDR3 has 12 amino acids. Trimming left V 5 bases short and J 6 bases short, with 13 bases between. The CDR3 sequence is CSAAGTTHGYTF. DNA for the CDR3: TGCAGTGCTGCCGGGACAACCCATGGCTACACCTTC.

This clonotype was seen a few times. The genes are TRBV4-1 and TRBJ2-7; 10 bases are a match to TRBD1. J gave up 2 bases and V 4 bases, and 5 bases lay outside the gene matches. Germline values: CDR1 MGHRA, CDR2 YSYEKL. The CDR3 has 15 residues. The CDR3 region has the DNA TGCGCCAGCAGCCGCGGACAGGGGGGAACCTACGAGCAGTACGTC. It is translated as CASSRGQGGTYEQYV.

The chain carries TRBV5-1 and TRBJ1-1, with D unresolved. The CDR3 extends over 17 amino acids. CDR1 and CDR2 (germline): SGHRS, YFSETQ. V dropped 0 bases and J dropped 3 bases, with 18 bases sitting between them. For the CDR3, the DNA is TGCGCCAGCAGCTTGGTAGGTCGGGGATATGAGGACACTGAAGCTTTCTTT. This gives the protein CASSLVGRGYEDTEAFF.

This clonotype was seen a few times. This chain joins TRBV7-8 and TRBJ2-1, with 10 bases fitting TRBD1. Germline V gene sequence: CDR1 SGHVS, CDR2 FQNEAQ. This CDR3 is built from 17 residues. V was pared by 0 bases and J by 9 bases, with 11 bases of the junction left unmatched. In DNA form, the CDR3 reads TGTGCCAGCAGCTTAGCCGGATCCGGGACAGGGGAATTTGAGCAGTTCTTC. This encodes CASSLAGSGTGEFEQFF.

This clonotype was counted a few times. The chain links TRBV27 to TRBJ2-7, with D possibly TRBD2 on 7 matching bases. Germline CDR1 and CDR2: MNHEY and SMNVEV (reference sequence). The CDR3 sequence is 14 residues long. The V end lost 3 bases, the J end lost 6 bases, and 15 bases lay between the germline ends. This chain's CDR3 is CASSFAGASGEQYV. The CDR3 DNA reads TGTGCCAGCAGTTTTGCGGGGGCAAGCGGCGAGCAGTACGTC.

This clonotype was found once. J is TRBJ1-2 and V is TRBV6-2 or TRBV6-3; TRBD1 might be the D (5 bases). Germline CDR1 and CDR2: MNHEY and SVGEGT. The CDR3 sequence is 11 residues long. The V and J ends lost 7 bases and 6 bases respectively, with 9 bases between them. Here the CDR3 DNA reads TGTGCCAGCAAAGACAGCGATGGCTACACCTTC. Protein: CASKDSDGYTF.

V is TRBV6-1 and J is TRBJ1-2; 10 nucleotides match TRBD1. The CDR3 extends over 16 amino acids. The germline gives CDR1 MNHNS, CDR2 SASEGT. J gave up 0 bases and V 7 bases, and 8 bases lay outside the gene matches. CDR3 in amino acids: CASIGTGEITNYGYTF. CDR3 nucleotide sequence: TGTGCCAGCATCGGGACAGGGGAAATTACTAACTATGGCTACACCTTC.

This clonotype was detected a few times. The gene calls are TRBV6-2 or TRBV6-3 and TRBJ2-1; D might be TRBD2 (6 bases). The ends were cut back, 10 bases at V and 0 bases at J, with 10 bases in the middle. Germline-derived CDR1 and CDR2 are MNHEY and SVGEGT. The CDR3 contains 13 residues. This CDR3 reads CATDGGSYNEQFF. The DNA of the CDR3 is TGTGCCACTGACGGGGGCTCCTACAATGAGCAGTTCTTC.

V gene TRBV28 combines with J gene TRBJ2-3; 7 nucleotides line up with TRBD2. V shed 5 bases and J 2 bases; nucleotides not matched to a gene: 13. The CDR3 contains 17 residues. In germline, CDR1 is MDHEN, CDR2 SYDVKM. The CDR3 here is CASSPLAEVPSTDTQYF. CDR3 coding DNA: TGTGCCAGCAGTCCGCTAGCGGAGGTTCCATCCACAGATACGCAGTATTTT. Full variable domain (rest looked up from reference TRBV28 and TRBJ2-3): DVKVTQSSRYLVKRTGEKVFLECVQDMDHENMFWYRQDPGLGLRLIYFSYDVKMKEKGDIPEGYSVSREKKERFSLILESASTNQTSMYLCASSPLAEVPSTDTQYFGPGTRLTVL.

The chain has TRBV28 and TRBJ2-1; D unresolved. This CDR3 region has 13 residues. Germline V lookup: CDR1 MDHEN, CDR2 SYDVKM. Trimming stripped 8 bases from V and 2 bases from J, with 10 bases between. Written as DNA, the CDR3 is TGTGCCAGCGCCCAAGGGACCTACAATGAGCAGTTCTTC. Amino acid sequence: CASAQGTYNEQFF.

The gene calls are TRBV11-2 and TRBJ2-5; D is possibly TRBD1 (6 bases). CDR1 is SGHAT and CDR2 is FQNNGV in the germline V gene. CDR3 size: 16 residues. Deletions cut 1 base from V and 4 bases from J, with 16 bases between. CDR3 nucleotide sequence: TGTGCCAGCAGCTTAGGGAGGACAGTCCCAAGAGAGACCCAGTACTTC. Protein: CASSLGRTVPRETQYF.

This clonotype was seen only a few times. The chain employs TRBV28 and TRBJ2-1; D is possibly TRBD1 (5 bases). Trimming shortened V by 3 bases and J by 2 bases, and 8 bases separated the two germline ends. Per the germline V gene, CDR1 is MDHEN and CDR2 is SYDVKM. This CDR3 is built from 14 residues. For the CDR3, the DNA is TGTGCCAGCAGTTTTACAGGTACCTACAATGAGCAGTTCTTC. This codes for CASSFTGTYNEQFF.

This clonotype was detected a few times. This sequence joins TRBV11-2 and TRBJ1-6; D is ambiguous. V was trimmed by 5 bases and J by 4 bases, leaving 12 bases between them. The germline V gene has CDR1 SGHAT and CDR2 FQNNGV. This CDR3 comprises 15 residues. DNA for the CDR3: TGTGCCAGCAGCCCCGGCGCTTATTATAATTCACCCCTCCACTTT. Protein product: CASSPGAYYNSPLHF.

This clonotype was picked up a small number of times. The rearrangement uses TRBV6-6 and TRBJ1-1; unclear D gene. The V and J ends lost 3 bases and 0 bases respectively, with 8 bases between them. Per germline, CDR1 MNHNY and CDR2 SVGAGI (reference sequence). The CDR3 covers 14 residues. The CDR3 sequence is CASSYDGMNTEAFF. CDR3 DNA: TGTGCCAGCAGTTATGACGGAATGAACACTGAAGCTTTCTTT.

V and J are TRBV20-1 and TRBJ2-7, with TRBD2 matching 11 bases. In germline, CDR1 is DFQATT, CDR2 SNEGSKA (reference sequence). The J segment lost 3 bases and the V segment lost 5 bases, leaving 6 bases of the junction unmatched. The CDR3 spans 14 residues. The CDR3 bases are TGCAGTGCTCCCGAACTAGCGGGGGTCTACGAGCAGTACGTC. This codes for CSAPELAGVYEQYV.

The chain joins TRBV5-1 to TRBJ2-3, with 8 bases fitting TRBD2. V lost 0 bases to trimming and J lost 5 bases; unmatched junction nucleotides: 5. This CDR3 has 15 amino acids. Germline CDR1 and CDR2: SGHRS and YFSETQ. The CDR3 protein is CASSLAAGGRDTQYF. CDR3 in DNA: TGCGCCAGCAGCTTGGCCGCGGGGGGCCGAGATACGCAGTATTTT.